This T cell receptor (beta chain) was sequenced in a study of siplizumab effects on memory and regulatory T cells. General observations from the study: Only a minority of proliferating CD4+ or CD8+ clones had an assignable naive or memory phenotype, with roughly 80-95% lacking one. Greater diversity than memory cells seemed evident in naive T cells, which also appeared to be major alloresponse contributors.

On this clone: Its specificity is not known.

Only in-frame clones appear in the TCRdb table, and some are missing; sequencing was by immunoSEQ multiplex PCR. The top ten hold over 1.5% of the sample, which has tens of thousands of clones, roughly 87% seen once. Germline CDR1 is MNHEY and CDR2 is SMNVEV (reference sequence). Unmatched junction bases numbered 2, after V lost 0 bases and J lost 0 bases. The CDR3 length is 16 residues. Sequenced sample: Tregs sorted from blood. The V gene is TRBV27, the J gene TRBJ1-5, with TRBD1 matching 7 bases. The receptor was derived from a human donor in good health. The CDR3 region has the DNA TGTGCCAGCAGTTTATCGGGGACAGTTAGCAATCAGCCCCAGCATTTT. Protein sequence: CASSLSGTVSNQPQHF.